This TCR beta chain was sequenced for a study of T cell responses to AZD1222 COVID-19 vaccine. Study-wide findings and caveats: Of spike-specific TCRs, nearly half reportedly target regions left unmutated in variants.

Profiling relied on immunoSEQ multiplex PCR, and the TCRdb table lists in-frame clones only, not all of them. This sample has 80,000 or so clones, with 70% to 90% found just once. Note on this clone: Its antigen is currently unknown.

The CDR3 is 15 residues long. The ends lost 3 bases at V and 0 bases at J; junction bases unmatched: 4. Germline V lookup: CDR1 KGHSH, CDR2 LQKENI. The sample was peripheral blood, taken on day 0 of AZD1222 vaccination. The origin of this receptor is an adult in good health. The V gene is TRBV18, the J gene TRBJ2-5; 7 bases map to TRBD1. DNA for the CDR3: TGTGCCAGCTCACCCTCGACAGGGTACCAAGAGACCCAGTACTTC. Its translation: CASSPSTGYQETQYF.